A single sample is the source of the 18 T cell receptor beta chains below, sequenced in a study of blood T cell repertoires in COVID-19. The protocol was immunoSEQ multiplex PCR, while the TCRdb copy is restricted to in-frame clones and leaves out a portion. This table has about 170,000 clones, 75% to 90% appearing once. Sequencing used PBMCs or T cells enriched from blood (not recorded which). The receptors were sampled from a woman younger than 35 who had recovered from COVID-19.

The chain has TRBV7-8 and TRBJ1-6; 8 bases line up with TRBD1. Per germline, CDR1 SGHVS and CDR2 FQNEAQ. CDR3 size: 14 residues. Losses at the gene ends were 5 bases for V and 9 bases for J; bases not matched to a gene: 6. The DNA for the CDR3 is TGTGCCAGCAGCCCTGACAGGGGTGGTTCACCCCTCCACTTT. It specifies CASSPDRGGSPLHF.

The chain combines TRBV10-3 with TRBJ1-2; no clear D gene. The germline gives CDR1 ENHRY, CDR2 SYGVKD. The CDR3 extends over 13 amino acids. V shed 4 bases and J shed 4 bases, with 10 bases lying between them. The CDR3 sequence: CAISGREPYGYTF. The DNA of the CDR3 is TGTGCCATCAGTGGGAGGGAGCCCTATGGCTACACCTTC.

The chain joins TRBV7-9 to TRBJ1-5; TRBD1 matches at 7 bases. Trimming took 5 bases from V and 4 from J; bases not matched to a gene: 2. The CDR3 contains 13 residues. Germline-derived CDR1 and CDR2 are SEHNR and FQNEAQ (reference sequence). The CDR3 coding sequence is TGTGCCAGCAGCGCAGGGGGTAATCAGCCCCAGCATTTT. Translation gives CASSAGGNQPQHF.

V and J are TRBV6-2 or TRBV6-3 and TRBJ2-7; D is possibly TRBD1 (6 bases). V lost 1 base and J 3 bases, leaving 10 bases between the germline ends. The length of the CDR3 is 14 residues. The germline V gene has CDR1 MNHEY and CDR2 SVGEGT. The CDR3 DNA follows: TGTGCCAGCAGTTACTGGCAGGGGAACTACGAGCAGTACTTC. As protein: CASSYWQGNYEQYF.

The V call is TRBV14, the J call TRBJ1-1, with 8 bases lining up with TRBD1. V trimming: 4 bases; J trimming: 8 bases; junction bases outside the gene matches: 15. There are 16 residues in the CDR3. Germline V gene sequence: CDR1 SGHDN, CDR2 FVKESK. The CDR3 bases are TGTGCCAGCAGCCGAATCCGGGGACAGGAGACCATAGAAGCTTTCTTT. The encoded protein is CASSRIRGQETIEAFF.

The V call is TRBV29-1, the J call TRBJ2-2, with D maybe TRBD2 (6 bases). The V gene lost 8 bases and the J gene lost 1 base, with 14 bases spanning the gap. This CDR3 is built from 14 residues. Germline V CDR1 and CDR2: SQVTM, ANQGSEA. In DNA form, the CDR3 reads TGCAGCTATACGGCGGGGTTGAACACCGGGGAGCTGTTTTTT. Protein product: CSYTAGLNTGELFF.

V usage is TRBV11-2 and J usage is TRBJ1-3, with 8 positions matching TRBD1. This CDR3 spans 15 amino acids. The ends lost 1 base at V and 5 bases at J; junction bases unmatched: 4. From germline, CDR1 is SGHAT and CDR2 FQNNGV. In DNA, the CDR3 is TGTGCCAGCAGCTTAGGACAGGGGAGGCGAAACACCATATATTTT. It codes for CASSLGQGRRNTIYF.

The chain links TRBV2 to TRBJ2-2; a weak D match, TRBD2 (5 bases). Germline CDR1 SNHLY, CDR2 FYNNEI. The CDR3 runs 12 residues. Between the trimmed V and J ends, which lost 1 base and 13 bases, there was a span of 10 bases. The CDR3 reads CASSEEAGVLFF. Here the CDR3 DNA reads TGTGCCAGCAGTGAAGAGGCGGGCGTGCTGTTTTTT.

The V call is TRBV10-3, the J call TRBJ2-7; D may be TRBD2 (6 bases). The CDR3 sequence is 14 residues long. V gave up 6 bases and J gave up 3 bases, with 15 bases separating them. Germline CDR1 and CDR2: ENHRY and SYGVKD. CDR3: CAISPRVEGYEQYF. CDR3 sequence (DNA): TGTGCCATCAGCCCTCGAGTGGAGGGCTACGAGCAGTACTTC.

In this sample, this clone turned up a few times. V usage is TRBV20-1 and J usage is TRBJ2-7; possibly TRBD1 for D (5 bases). There are 14 residues in the CDR3. The germline V gene encodes CDR1 DFQATT and CDR2 SNEGSKA (reference sequence). Trimming removed 3 bases from V and 1 base from J, with 13 bases in between. In DNA form, the CDR3 reads TGCAGTGCTAGTCCCGACAGCATTTCCTACGAGCAGTACTTC. It translates to CSASPDSISYEQYF.

The chain combines TRBV7-2 with TRBJ1-1, with TRBD1 as a possible D gene (5 bases). V lost 6 bases, J lost 0 bases, and 17 bases lay in between. The CDR3 is made up of 16 amino acids. Germline CDR1 is SGHTA and CDR2 is FQGNSA. Here the CDR3 reads CASRERGIGLNTEAFF. CDR3 DNA sequence: TGTGCCAGCAGAGAAAGGGGAATAGGCTTGAACACTGAAGCTTTCTTT.

V gene TRBV7-3 combines with J gene TRBJ2-7, with D maybe TRBD2 (8 bases). Germline CDR1 is SGHTA and CDR2 is FQGTGA. The CDR3 contains 15 residues. V was pared by 5 bases and J by 4 bases, with 18 bases between. The CDR3 DNA reads as TGTGCCAGCAGCCCAGGGGGGACTAGTGGTTACGAGCAGTACTTC. Its translation is CASSPGGTSGYEQYF. The complete variable domain, with remaining parts taken from reference TRBV7-3 and TRBJ2-7, reads GAGVSQTPSNKVTEKGKYVELRCDPISGHTALYWYRQSLGQGPEFLIYFQGTGAADDSGLPNDRFFAVRPEGSVSTLKIQRTERGDSAVYLCASSPGGTSGYEQYFGPGTRLTVT.

This chain links TRBV28 with TRBJ2-1; 9 bases are a match to TRBD1. The germline CDR1 and CDR2 sequences are MDHEN and SYDVKM. V shed 0 bases and J 4 bases; nucleotides not matched to a gene: 1. CDR3 length equals 15 residues. CDR3 nucleotide sequence: TGTGCCAGCAGTTTATGGGACAGGGGATACAATGAGCAGTTCTTC. It specifies CASSLWDRGYNEQFF.

The genes are TRBV7-9 and TRBJ2-1; possible D gene TRBD1, 6 bases. Germline CDR1 and CDR2: SEHNR and FQNEAQ (reference sequence). Trimming took 5 bases from V and 15 from J, leaving 20 bases between them. This CDR3 has 13 residues. The DNA of the CDR3 is TGTGCCAGCAGCCCCCCTACAGGGCCACACCCGTTCTTC. Its protein product is CASSPPTGPHPFF.

The chain links TRBV11-2 to TRBJ2-3; 10 bases align to TRBD2. J gave up 3 bases and V 3 bases, and 6 bases lay outside the gene matches. This CDR3 is 16 amino acids long. Germline V gives CDR1 SGHAT, CDR2 FQNNGV. The CDR3 nucleotides are TGTGCCAGCAGCTTCCGGGCTAGCGGGAGTACAGATACGCAGTATTTT. Translating it yields CASSFRASGSTDTQYF.

The genes are TRBV27 and TRBJ2-5; maybe TRBD2 (6 bases). Germline loops: CDR1 MNHEY, CDR2 SMNVEV (reference sequence). Trimming removed 8 bases from V and 5 bases from J, with 21 bases in between. This CDR3 has 15 amino acids. In DNA form, the CDR3 reads TGTGCCAGCTTGGAGGCGGGGCGTCCGGGGGAGACCCAGTACTTC. Translation: CASLEAGRPGETQYF.

The V and J genes are TRBV11-1 and TRBJ2-7; TRBD2 matches at 10 bases. V was pared by 2 bases and J by 3 bases, with 1 base of the junction left unmatched. Germline assignment: CDR1 SGHAT and CDR2 FQDESV (reference sequence). The CDR3 is made up of 14 amino acids. CDR3: CASSLTSGNYEQYF. The CDR3 DNA is TGTGCCAGCAGCTTAACTAGCGGGAACTACGAGCAGTACTTC.

The chain recombines TRBV11-3 with TRBJ1-6; 7 nucleotides agree with TRBD1. Germline V gene sequence: CDR1 SGHNT, CDR2 YENEEA. This CDR3 is 13 amino acids long. Germline trimming cut 5 bases from V and 7 bases from J; bases unmatched to any gene: 2. DNA for the CDR3: TGTGCCAGCAGCGGGACAGCGAATTCACCCCTCCACTTT. It is translated as CASSGTANSPLHF.